The rows below give T cell receptor beta chains drawn from one sample of a study of OX40 agonist ivuxolimab in advanced cancers. Produced via immunoSEQ multiplex PCR; TCRdb's table is partial and in-frame only. Of more than 30,000 clones listed, about 81% are singletons. This material consisted of CD4+ or CD8+ T cells sorted from blood, taken in a trial of the OX40 agonist ivuxolimab. These receptors came from an adult with an advanced solid tumor such as melanoma, head and neck, liver or kidney cancer. Each CDR3 is given with its conserved first and last residue. A D gene is named only where the DNA matches it firmly. Clone size is shown for a subset of rows, as once, few, many or a class of expanded clone.

TRBD2,TRBJ2-3,.,16,TRBV4-1,TGCGCCAGCAGCCAGGACCGACTAGCGAGAGCAGATACGCAGTATTTT,CASSQDRLARADTQYF
TRBD1,TRBJ1-1,.,16,TRBV2,TGTGCCAGCAGTGATAGGACAGGGGGCTCGGGCACTGAAGCTTTCTTT,CASSDRTGGSGTEAFF
TRBD1,TRBJ1-2,.,14,TRBV18,TGTGCCAGCTCACCCTTGGACAGGGTGGATGGCTACACCTTC,CASSPLDRVDGYTF
.,TRBJ2-7,.,14,TRBV30,TGTGCCTGGAGTCTTGATCTGGGGTCCTACGAGCAGTACTTC,CAWSLDLGSYEQYF
TRBD1,TRBJ2-1,.,19,TRBV27,TGTGCCAGCAGTTTATCGCTGGACAGGGCTGAGGGGTCCTACAATGAGCAGTTCTTC,CASSLSLDRAEGSYNEQFF
TRBD2,TRBJ2-5,.,18,TRBV7-9,TGTGCCAGCAGCTTAGGCCTAGCGGGAGAGAGGGGCCAAGAGACCCAGTACTTC,CASSLGLAGERGQETQYF
TRBD2,TRBJ2-5,.,12,TRBV2,TGTGCCAGCGGGGTACTAGCGGGGGTAGAAAACTTC,CASGVLAGVENF
TRBD1,TRBJ2-7,few,14,TRBV5-1,TGCGCCAGCAGGTTGGGACAGAGGCAAAACGAGCAGTACTTC,CASRLGQRQNEQYF
.,TRBJ1-2,.,14,TRBV6-5,TGTGCCAGCAGCTCCATCGATTTCAGGGATGGCTACACCTTC,CASSSIDFRDGYTF
.,TRBJ1-2,.,14,TRBV6-1,TGTGCCAGCAGTGAATTGGGCACGAGGTATGGCTACACCTTC,CASSELGTRYGYTF
.,TRBJ1-2,.,12,TRBV7-9,TGTGCCAGCAGCTTAGAAGGGTATGGCTACACCTTC,CASSLEGYGYTF
TRBD2,TRBJ2-2,.,14,TRBV7-9,TGTGCCAGCAGTCGGGGGGTGAACACCGGGGAGCTGTTTTTT,CASSRGVNTGELFF
.,TRBJ1-2,few,14,TRBV29-1,TGCAGCGTTGAAGATCCGATTTTAAGCTATGGCTACACCTTC,CSVEDPILSYGYTF
TRBD2,TRBJ2-1,.,15,TRBV5-1,TGCGCCAGCACCGGAGAGGCGGGGGTGGGCAATGAGCAGTTCTTC,CASTGEAGVGNEQFF
TRBD2,TRBJ2-7,.,10,TRBV5-8,TGTGCCAGCAGCTTACGGGGGGGCTGGTTC,CASSLRGGWF
TRBD2,TRBJ2-7,.,15,TRBV5-1,TGCGCCAGCAGCACCAGCGGGGGGCTTCTCTACGAGCAGTACTTC,CASSTSGGLLYEQYF
.,TRBJ1-3,.,15,TRBV6-4,TGTGCCAGCAGTCCAAGGAGGAGGTCTGGAAACACCATATATTTT,CASSPRRRSGNTIYF
.,TRBJ1-5,.,13,TRBV5-8,TGTGCCAGCAGCAGGAACAGGCAATCAGCCCAGCATTTT,CASSRNRQSAQHF
.,TRBJ2-5,.,13,TRBV28,TGTGCCAGCAGTTCGCCTGCTCAAGAGACCCAGTACTTC,CASSSPAQETQYF
.,TRBJ2-1,few,14,TRBV10-3,TGTGCCATCAGTGGACAGGCCCGCTACAATGAGCAGTTCTTC,CAISGQARYNEQFF
TRBD2,TRBJ2-7,large,15,TRBV5-1,TGCGCCAGCAGCACGGACCCGGGACTAGCGGGAGAGCAGTACTTC,CASSTDPGLAGEQYF
.,TRBJ2-6,.,17,TRBV5-1,TGCGCCAGCAGCTTGGGTCACCTGAGCTCTGGGGCCAACGTCCTGACTTTC,CASSLGHLSSGANVLTF
TRBD1,TRBJ1-4,.,14,TRBV28,TGTGCCAGCAGCGGGACAGGATCTAGGGAAAAACTGTTTTTT,CASSGTGSREKLFF
.,TRBJ2-3,.,15,TRBV12-5,TGTGCTAGTGGCCCGGGCAGGACCCCCACAGATACGCAGTATTTT,CASGPGRTPTDTQYF